This T cell receptor (beta chain) derives from a study of metastatic and nonmetastatic thyroid tumors. Study information: Blood and tumor or nodule tissue repertoires from malignant and benign thyroid patients were compared.

Treatment of any kind had been given to no patient before thyroid surgery. The CDR3 contains 13 residues. CDR1 and CDR2 (germline): MNHEY, SVGEGT. Trimming removed 4 bases at V and 4 bases at J, with 8 bases between. Study conclusions and caveats: Significantly higher TCR beta diversity was reportedly seen in malignant thyroid tumors than benign nodules, in blood and tumor.

Original processing methods: CDR3 differences across clinicopathological groups were used to build a distant-metastasis classifier for papillary thyroid cancer. TCRdb re-clonotyped the PCR reads through MiXCR. What appears here as the V and J calls and clone size reflects TCRdb's work, not the paper's. This sample carries 25,000 to 30,000 clones, 16% of them seen once, and the ten largest clones take 6% to 7%. This clone was seen a handful of times. Its cognate antigen is unknown. The V gene is TRBV6-2 or TRBV6-3, the J gene TRBJ1-5; D is undetermined. The receptor was derived from a male donor with papillary thyroid cancer or a benign thyroid nodule (not recorded which). Some clones in this sample may be carry-over from other donors' samples. Specimen: blood. The chain's CDR3 is CASSWTGNQPQHF. CDR3 coding DNA: TGTGCCAGCAGTTGGACGGGAAATCAGCCCCAGCATTTT.